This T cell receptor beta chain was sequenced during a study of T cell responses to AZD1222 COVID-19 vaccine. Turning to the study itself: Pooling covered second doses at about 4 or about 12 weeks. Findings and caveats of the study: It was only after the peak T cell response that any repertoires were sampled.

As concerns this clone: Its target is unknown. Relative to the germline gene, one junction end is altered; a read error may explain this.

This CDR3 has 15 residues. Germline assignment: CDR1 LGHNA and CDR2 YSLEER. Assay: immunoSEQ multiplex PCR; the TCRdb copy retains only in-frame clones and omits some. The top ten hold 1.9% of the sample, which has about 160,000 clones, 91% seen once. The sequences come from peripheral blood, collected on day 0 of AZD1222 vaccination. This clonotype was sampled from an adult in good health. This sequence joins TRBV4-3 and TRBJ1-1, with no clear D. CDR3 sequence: CAGSQVDSGNTEAFF. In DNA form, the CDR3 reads TGCGCCGGCAGCCAAGTCGATTCCGGGAACACTGAAGCTTTCTTT.